One and the same sample provided the 21 T cell receptor beta chains below, sequenced in a study of T cells in Graves' hyperthyroidism and ophthalmopathy. RNA transcripts provided the source from which TCR beta CDR3 regions were amplified. The study used the HTBI primer set for a first-round RT-PCR of the TCR CDR3. One entry per CDR3 protein results from TCRdb running MiXCR on the multiplex PCR reads. Of around 480,000 distinct CDR3 sequences in the sample, approximately 15% were seen once. The specimen sequenced was blood. The receptors derive from a woman aged 18-30 years with Graves' hyperthyroidism.

A word on this clonotype: A single base separates this from a much larger clone, so it may be a read error. V and J are TRBV12-3 or TRBV12-4 and TRBJ2-5; D may be TRBD1 (6 bases). The CDR3 has 14 amino acids. The CDR3 is CVSSDDRYQETQYF. The CDR3 nucleotides read TGTGTCAGCAGTGACGACAGGTACCAAGAGACCCAGTACTTC.

This clonotype was detected many times. The CDR3 nucleotides read TGTGCCAGCAGTGAAGCGGGACAGCCTAATGAAAAACTGTTTTTT. Protein product: CASSEAGQPNEKLFF. V usage is TRBV6-1 and J usage is TRBJ1-4, with 7 bases that match TRBD1. From germline, CDR1 is MNHNS and CDR2 SASEGT. The length of the CDR3 is 15 residues. With V trimmed by 0 bases and J by 3 bases, 1 base remained unmatched.

This clonotype was seen many times. V is TRBV11-3 and J is TRBJ2-1, with D perhaps matching TRBD2 (6 bases). Germline V gene sequence: CDR1 SGHNT, CDR2 YENEEA. The CDR3 contains 15 residues. The V and J ends lost 4 bases and 1 base respectively, with 11 bases between them. CDR3: CASSSGRLSYNEQFF. CDR3 nucleotide sequence: TGTGCCAGCAGCTCAGGGAGGCTTTCCTACAATGAGCAGTTCTTC.

The sample holds many counts of this clonotype. This chain joins TRBV28 and TRBJ2-7; 9 bases map to TRBD1. With 2 bases clipped from V and 5 bases from J, the junction kept 10 bases outside the gene matches. The length of the CDR3 is 16 residues. Germline V gene data show CDR1 as MDHEN and CDR2 as SYDVKM. CDR3 amino acids: CASSLPRTGGGHEQYF. CDR3 coding DNA: TGTGCCAGCAGTTTACCTCGCACAGGGGGCGGACACGAGCAGTACTTC. The variable domain in full, with the rest retrieved from reference TRBV28 and TRBJ2-7, is DVKVTQSSRYLVKRTGEKVFLECVQDMDHENMFWYRQDPGLGLRLIYFSYDVKMKEKGDIPEGYSVSREKKERFSLILESASTNQTSMYLCASSLPRTGGGHEQYFGPGTRLTVT.

In this sample, this clonotype turned up a few times. The rearrangement links TRBV3-1 to TRBJ2-7, with D unresolved. The CDR3 sequence is 14 residues long. V shed 0 bases and J shed 4 bases, with 10 bases lying between them. CDR1 is LGHDT, CDR2 YNNKEL, per germline (reference sequence). CDR3 amino acids: CASSQDLGNYEQYF. The CDR3 DNA is TGTGCCAGCAGCCAAGATTTGGGGAATTACGAGCAGTACTTC.

The chain carries TRBV10-2 and TRBJ2-1, with D possibly TRBD2 on 8 matching bases. The germline V gene has CDR1 WSHSY and CDR2 SAAADI. Trimming removed 10 bases from V and 0 bases from J, with 25 bases in between. CDR3 length: 18 amino acids. The CDR3 nucleotides read TGCGCCACTTCCGGGACAGCGTTAGCGGGGAACTCCTACAATGAGCAGTTCTTC. Translated, it gives CATSGTALAGNSYNEQFF.

This clonotype was seen ten or more times. The chain carries TRBV12-3 or TRBV12-4 and TRBJ2-2; D is unresolved. The ends were cut back, 7 bases at V and 6 bases at J, with 27 bases in the middle. The CDR3 is 18 amino acids. The CDR3 here is CASNTRPASYVGSGELFF. CDR3 DNA: TGTGCCAGCAACACCAGGCCGGCGTCATACGTTGGGTCCGGGGAGCTGTTTTTT.

CDR3 coding DNA: TGTGCCAGCAGCTCCAGACTAGGGGGCAAAACAGATACGCAGTATTTT. Protein sequence: CASSSRLGGKTDTQYF. This chain joins TRBV5-6 and TRBJ2-3; a possible D gene is TRBD1 (7 bases). This CDR3 spans 16 amino acids. CDR1 SGHDT and CDR2 YYEEEE come from the germline V gene. The V and J ends lost 3 bases and 3 bases respectively, with 17 bases between them.

This clonotype was counted many times. The chain couples TRBV2 to TRBJ2-5, with D perhaps matching TRBD1 or TRBD2 (5 bases each). The CDR3 is 14 amino acids. Germline V gene data show CDR1 as SNHLY and CDR2 as FYNNEI. V lost 7 bases to trimming and J lost 5 bases, with 17 bases between them. DNA for the CDR3: TGTGCCAGCACCCTTAGGGACCTCGGGGAGACCCAGTACTTC. Amino acids: CASTLRDLGETQYF.

To note about this clonotype: With a much larger clone just one base away, this may be a read error. The rearrangement uses TRBV4-1 and TRBJ2-5, with no clear D. CDR1 MGHRA and CDR2 YSYEKL come from the germline V gene. The CDR3 sequence is 17 residues long. The CDR3 DNA follows: TGCGCCAGCAGCCAAGATAGGTCGACAAAGTACCAAGAGGCCCAGTACTTC. Its translation: CASSQDRSTKYQEAQYF.

In this sample, this clonotype turned up many times. This rearrangement joins TRBV20-1 to TRBJ2-5; no firm D call. Trimming took off 3 bases at V and 1 base at J, with 9 bases between the two ends. The CDR3 spans 13 residues. Germline V CDR1 and CDR2: DFQATT, SNEGSKA (reference sequence). The CDR3 DNA reads as TGCAGTGCTAGGAGTGACCCCCAAGAGACCCAGTACTTC. Its protein product is CSARSDPQETQYF.

This clonotype was seen ten or more times. The gene calls are TRBV5-1 and TRBJ1-5; 8 positions agree with TRBD1. J gave up 0 bases and V 4 bases, and 12 bases lay outside the gene matches. The CDR3 consists of 18 residues. Germline V gene data show CDR1 as SGHRS and CDR2 as YFSETQ. The CDR3 region is CASSPGAGGAYSNQPQHF. CDR3 DNA: TGCGCCAGCAGCCCTGGAGCAGGGGGCGCCTATAGCAATCAGCCCCAGCATTTT. The whole variable domain, remainder taken from reference TRBV5-1 and TRBJ1-5, is KAGVTQTPRYLIKTRGQQVTLSCSPISGHRSVSWYQQTPGQGLQFLFEYFSETQRNKGNFPGRFSGRQFSNSRSEMNVSTLELGDSALYLCASSPGAGGAYSNQPQHFGDGTRLSIL.

In this sample, this clonotype turned up many times. The rearrangement links TRBV7-9 to TRBJ1-5, with 9 bases identical to TRBD1. V dropped 6 bases and J dropped 5; count of bases not matched to a gene: 2. This CDR3 is built from 13 residues. Germline V gene data show CDR1 as SEHNR and CDR2 as FQNEAQ (reference sequence). CDR3 DNA sequence: TGTGCCAGCAGAAGGACAGGGGATCAGCCCCAGCATTTT. Its translation: CASRRTGDQPQHF.

This clonotype was seen many times. Written as DNA, the CDR3 is TGTGCCAGCGCCCTGCGGGGAGACAGTCCCTATGGCTACACCTTC. Its translation: CASALRGDSPYGYTF. This chain uses TRBV6-1 with TRBJ1-2, with a tentative D call TRBD1 (5 bases). The V gene lost 8 bases and the J gene lost 4 bases, with 20 bases spanning the gap. CDR3 size: 15 residues. CDR1 is MNHNS and CDR2 is SASEGT in the germline V gene.

Many counts were recorded for this clonotype. V is TRBV20-1 and J is TRBJ2-1; 10 bases fit TRBD2. The length of the CDR3 is 16 residues. From germline, CDR1 is DFQATT and CDR2 SNEGSKA (reference sequence). V shed 2 bases, J shed 8 bases, and the junction held 12 bases outside the gene matches. This CDR3 is CSARRGGGSGRDEQFF. The CDR3 bases are TGCAGTGCTAGACGGGGGGGGGGGAGCGGGAGGGATGAGCAGTTCTTC.

This clonotype was picked up many times. This sequence joins TRBV2 and TRBJ2-5; D is ambiguous. V lost 4 bases and J lost 2, with 14 bases in between. This CDR3 contains 15 residues. Germline CDR1 and CDR2: SNHLY and FYNNEI. The CDR3 spells CASSVTFPPQETQYF. CDR3 sequence (DNA): TGTGCCAGCAGTGTGACCTTCCCTCCACAAGAGACCCAGTACTTC.

This clonotype has a count of ten or more. V is TRBV7-9 and J is TRBJ1-1; D is perhaps TRBD1 (6 bases). Trimming removed 5 bases from V and 3 bases from J, with 16 bases in between. Looked up from germline, CDR1 is SEHNR and CDR2 is FQNEAQ (reference sequence). There are 15 residues in the CDR3. CDR3 protein: CASSPTGQRDTEAFF. The CDR3 DNA is TGTGCCAGCAGCCCGACCGGACAGCGGGACACTGAAGCTTTCTTT.

V is TRBV12-5 and J is TRBJ1-1; no firm D call. Germline V CDR1 and CDR2: LGHNT, FRNRAP. V lost 0 bases, J lost 5 bases, and 4 bases lay in between. This CDR3 has 12 residues. CDR3 sequence reads: CASGLVGTEAFF. CDR3 sequence (DNA): TGTGCTAGTGGTTTGGTCGGAACTGAAGCTTTCTTT.

This clonotype was seen at least ten times. The chain uses TRBV18 and TRBJ1-1; TRBD1 matches 9 bases. CDR1 and CDR2 (germline): KGHSH, LQKENI. This CDR3 comprises 15 residues. V was clipped by 5 bases and J by 3 bases; unmatched bases: 7. The CDR3 DNA follows: TGTGCCAGCTCATACACAGGGGGCGCGGACACTGAAGCTTTCTTT. It translates to CASSYTGGADTEAFF.

This clonotype has at least ten counts. This rearrangement joins TRBV5-1 to TRBJ2-1, with a possible D match to TRBD1 (5 bases). The germline gives CDR1 SGHRS, CDR2 YFSETQ. V gave up 1 base and J gave up 8 bases, with 16 bases separating them. The CDR3 has 15 amino acids. The CDR3 region is CASSLWAPGNDEQFF. As DNA, the CDR3 is TGCGCCAGCAGCTTGTGGGCCCCAGGGAACGATGAGCAGTTCTTC. Variable domain in full (rest from reference TRBV5-1 and TRBJ2-1): KAGVTQTPRYLIKTRGQQVTLSCSPISGHRSVSWYQQTPGQGLQFLFEYFSETQRNKGNFPGRFSGRQFSNSRSEMNVSTLELGDSALYLCASSLWAPGNDEQFFGPGTRLTVL.

The sample holds many counts of this clonotype. The chain has TRBV27 and TRBJ1-5; D gene ambiguous. The CDR3 totals 17 residues. V shed 6 bases and J shed 6 bases, with 24 bases lying between them. Germline CDR1 is MNHEY and CDR2 is SMNVEV (reference sequence). The CDR3 sequence: CASRPLGYSEDFQPQHF. The CDR3 DNA reads as TGTGCCAGCAGACCCCTTGGCTACAGCGAGGATTTTCAGCCCCAGCATTTT.